Sequencing of this TCR beta chain was carried out in a study of Tregs in tolerant kidney transplant recipients. General study results and limits: Biological reproducibility was not directly addressed in this study. The most relevant donor-specific Treg TCRbeta repertoire apparently came from expansion with activated donor B cells.

Comments on this clone: Its specificity is unknown.

Germline V gene sequence: CDR1 MNHNS, CDR2 SASEGT. The CDR3 is 14 amino acids. Trimming pared 7 bases from V and 0 bases from J, leaving 10 bases between. Clones were sequenced by immunoSEQ multiplex PCR, and TCRdb holds only the in-frame ones, with some missing. The sample lists some 55,000 clones; 65% to 85% were seen once. The source material was CD4+ T cells from blood. The rearrangement uses TRBV6-1 and TRBJ2-1; no clear D. The sequence was obtained from a human donor in good health. CDR3 DNA: TGTGCCAGCACGAGGAGAAGCTCCTACAATGAGCAGTTCTTC. It encodes CASTRRSSYNEQFF.